This T cell receptor beta chain was identified in a study of neurological immune-mediated disorders. This clonotype occurred many times. Antigen: not known. With 10-nucleotide random UMIs included, cDNA was synthesized by 5'RACE. TCRdb analysed the 5' RACE reads with MiXCR anew, one entry per CDR3 protein. Of 30,000 or so distinct CDR3 sequences listed, roughly 4.4% are singletons. General observations from the study: The study found no CDR3 amino acid sequences shared by expanded clones across subjects, suggesting private repertoires in all groups. The study found the most TCR clonal expansion in HTLV-1-associated myelopathy and the least in multiple sclerosis, below healthy controls.

Material for sequencing was PBMCs. The sequence came from a man between 18 and 35 years old in good health.

CDR3 bases: TGCAGTGCTAGACCTACAGGGGGAAGTGTGAACATTCAGTACTTC. Its translation: CSARPTGGSVNIQYF. This chain joins TRBV20-1 and TRBJ2-4; the match to TRBD1 covers 8 bases. CDR1 and CDR2 (germline): DFQATT, SNEGSKA (reference sequence). There are 15 residues in the CDR3. V lost 2 bases, J lost 7 bases, and 10 bases stayed unmatched.